Below are 10 T cell receptor beta chains sequenced from a single sample in a study of blood T cell repertoires in COVID-19. The assay was immunoSEQ multiplex PCR, and TCRdb's table has in-frame clones only and misses some. The repertoire holds about 190,000 clones, with roughly 85% as singletons. Sequenced input: peripheral blood. The receptors stem from a woman between 65 and 79 years old with acute or convalescent COVID-19.

The chain combines TRBV11-2 with TRBJ1-1; no clear D gene. The CDR3 is made up of 11 amino acids. From germline, CDR1 is SGHAT and CDR2 FQNNGV. Trimming took 5 bases from V and 5 from J, leaving 6 bases between them. The CDR3: CASSPLTEAFF. The CDR3 DNA follows: TGTGCCAGCAGCCCCCTGACTGAAGCTTTCTTT. Full variable domain (outside the CDR3, taken from reference TRBV11-2 and TRBJ1-1): EAGVAQSPRYKIIEKRQSVAFWCNPISGHATLYWYQQILGQGPKLLIQFQNNGVVDDSQLPKDRFSAERLKGVDSTLKIQPAKLEDSAVYLCASSPLTEAFFGQGTRLTVV.

The CDR3 here is CASSLAGTAYGYTF. The DNA of the CDR3 is TGTGCCAGCAGCTTAGCCGGGACAGCTTATGGCTACACCTTC. The chain links TRBV7-9 to TRBJ1-2; 7 bases align to TRBD1. Per germline, CDR1 SEHNR and CDR2 FQNEAQ (reference sequence). V dropped 0 bases and J dropped 5; count of bases not matched to a gene: 3. This CDR3 spans 14 amino acids. Together with reference TRBV7-9 and TRBJ1-2, the CDR3 gives the full variable domain: DTGVSQNPRHKITKRGQNVTFRCDPISEHNRLYWYRQTLGQGPEFLTYFQNEAQLEKSRLLSDRFSAERPKGSFSTLEIQRTEQGDSAMYLCASSLAGTAYGYTFGSGTRLTVV.

This clone was observed once. V gene TRBV19 combines with J gene TRBJ1-5, with 9 nucleotides matching TRBD1. Germline assignment: CDR1 LNHDA and CDR2 SQIVND (reference sequence). This CDR3 is built from 17 residues. The V gene end was trimmed by 6 bases and the J gene end by 3 bases; junction bases not matched to a gene: 12. The CDR3 DNA reads TGTGCCAGTAGCGATCTTTCCGGGACAGGGAACAATCAGCCCCAGCATTTT. Its translation is CASSDLSGTGNNQPQHF.

The V call is TRBV29-1, the J call TRBJ1-3; D not certain. Trimming removed 2 bases from V and 7 bases from J, with 9 bases in between. Germline-derived CDR1 and CDR2 are SQVTM and ANQGSEA. This CDR3 is built from 12 residues. As DNA, the CDR3 is TGCAGCGTTGAAATGCTTGGCAACACCATATATTTT. Translation: CSVEMLGNTIYF.

V is TRBV7-8 and J is TRBJ2-1, with D perhaps matching TRBD1 (5 bases). Germline V gives CDR1 SGHVS, CDR2 FQNEAQ. V was cut by 0 bases and J by 7 bases, with 10 bases left in between. The length of the CDR3 is 14 residues. This CDR3 reads CASSLAGRVNEQFF. The CDR3 bases are TGTGCCAGCAGCTTAGCGGGCAGGGTAAATGAGCAGTTCTTC.

CDR3 sequence reads: CAWSGGQGATYSGNTIYF. The CDR3 nucleotides read TGTGCCTGGAGCGGGGGACAGGGCGCTACTTACTCTGGAAACACCATATATTTT. V and J are TRBV30 and TRBJ1-3; 9 nucleotides agree with TRBD1. The CDR3 loop spans 18 amino acids. V lost 3 bases, J lost 0 bases, and 12 bases stayed unmatched. Germline V CDR1 and CDR2: GTSNPN, SVGIG (reference sequence).

The chain combines TRBV5-4 with TRBJ2-1; TRBD2 matches 12 bases. Germline trimming cut 3 bases from V and 8 bases from J; bases unmatched to any gene: 6. This CDR3 region has 15 residues. Germline-derived CDR1 and CDR2 are SGHNT and YYREEE (reference sequence). CDR3 nucleotides: TGTGCCAGCAGCTACTCTAGCGGGAGGGCCGATGAGCAGTTCTTC. It is translated as CASSYSSGRADEQFF.

The chain combines TRBV6-6 with TRBJ1-3; D uncertain. The CDR3 totals 15 residues. Germline CDR1 reads MNHNY; CDR2 reads SVGAGI (reference sequence). V lost 0 bases and J 3 bases, leaving 9 bases between the germline ends. The CDR3 sequence is CASSYSSPGGNTIYF. The DNA of the CDR3 is TGTGCCAGCAGTTACTCTTCCCCGGGTGGAAACACCATATATTTT.

The V call is TRBV2, the J call TRBJ2-7; 9 nucleotides line up with TRBD2. V was clipped by 7 bases and J by 0 bases; unmatched bases: 4. Germline V gene sequence: CDR1 SNHLY, CDR2 FYNNEI. The CDR3 has 14 amino acids. For the CDR3, the DNA is TGTGCCAGCAAAAGACTAGCGGACTCCTACGAGCAGTACTTC. Translated: CASKRLADSYEQYF.

This chain uses TRBV14 with TRBJ2-5, with a tentative D call TRBD1 (5 bases). In germline, CDR1 is SGHDN, CDR2 FVKESK. The length of the CDR3 is 15 residues. V shed 0 bases and J shed 3 bases, with 11 bases lying between them. CDR3: CASSQDDQTEETQYF. DNA for the CDR3: TGTGCCAGCAGCCAAGATGACCAGACAGAAGAGACCCAGTACTTC. The full variable domain, its missing parts supplied by reference TRBV14 and TRBJ2-5, is EAGVTQFPSHSVIEKGQTVTLRCDPISGHDNLYWYRRVMGKEIKFLLHFVKESKQDESGMPNNRFLAERTGGTYSTLKVQPAELEDSGVYFCASSQDDQTEETQYFGPGTRLLVL.